This TCR beta chain is from a study of radiotherapy plus CTLA-4 blockade in lung cancer (dated by TCRdb to the late 2010s). General notes on the study: Objective responses were observed in about a sixth of enrolled patients, and disease control was achieved in around 28%. Overall study outcomes, separate from this receptor: The strongest predictors of response were reported to be early dynamic shifts in blood T cell clones along with a rise in serum interferon-beta following radiation. TCR clones derived from tumors expanded in peripheral blood after treatment with radiotherapy and ipilimumab.

Measured from the cysteine to the phenylalanine, the CDR3 is 14 residues long. The retained sequence is limited to the CDR3, 42 bases, with the frame set at the first base. CDR1 ENHRY and CDR2 SYGVKD were looked up in the germline V gene. The library was made by the immunoSEQ multiplex PCR assay. TCRdb holds this immuneACCESS table with in-frame rearrangements only. Some clones are missing; in checked studies, unresolved V genes explain under half, and the rest has no known cause. A total of 65,000 to 90,000 clones appear in this sample, roughly 86% of them only once. Around 1% of the sample comes from the top ten. About this clone: Its recognized antigen is unknown. Base qualities were left out, and no much larger clone turns up one base away.

In this study, focal radiation therapy paired with CTLA-4 blockade (ipilimumab) was tested in patients who had chemo-refractory metastatic non-small-cell lung cancer. This TCR came from a human donor with non-small cell lung cancer who had stable disease on radiotherapy plus ipilimumab. The chain is assembled from TRBV10-3 and TRBJ1-4; the D segment could be TRBD1, given 6 matching bases. Material: peripheral blood, obtained from a patient treated with radiotherapy plus ipilimumab. The DNA sequence reads TGTGCAACAAAGGGGGAGGGTGACAGCTATGAACTGTTTTTT. Its coded protein is CATKGEGDSYELFF.